What follows is one T cell receptor beta chain and its context. The data stem from a study of hypomethylating agent response in myelodysplastic syndrome. This table comes from immunoSEQ multiplex PCR, and its TCRdb copy is limited to in-frame clones, with some not included. The table shows a few thousand clones, with about 86% occurring only once. This CDR3 comprises 15 residues. Looked up from germline, CDR1 is SGHRS and CDR2 is YFSETQ. The ends lost 4 bases at V and 5 bases at J; junction bases unmatched: 4. This material consisted of bone marrow, taken before or after starting hypomethylating agent treatment for myelodysplastic syndrome (not recorded which). The source of this sequence is a human donor with myelodysplastic syndrome. The chain uses TRBV5-1 and TRBJ2-1, with 12 bases fitting TRBD2. CDR3 region: CASSRLAGVNNEQFF. CDR3 coding DNA: TGCGCCAGCAGCCGACTAGCGGGAGTAAACAATGAGCAGTTCTTC.